These 19 T cell receptor beta chains share one sample of origin, sequenced in a study of cytomegalovirus exposure and HLA in healthy donors. Clones were read by immunoSEQ multiplex PCR, and TCRdb kept only the in-frame ones, dropping some. The sample lists roughly 220,000 clones, around 90% seen once, with around 1% in the top ten. Sequenced: PBMCs. These receptors were collected from a young woman in good health and CMV-seronegative.

The chain joins TRBV4-1 to TRBJ1-1; TRBD1 is a possible D gene (5 bases). The CDR3 consists of 14 residues. The V end was cut by 3 bases, the J end by 3 bases, with 11 bases between. The germline V gene encodes CDR1 MGHRA and CDR2 YSYEKL. Here the CDR3 reads CASSHRGKHTEAFF. The CDR3 DNA reads as TGCGCCAGCAGCCACCGGGGGAAGCACACTGAAGCTTTCTTT.

The chain employs TRBV6-5 and TRBJ1-4; D is unclear. This CDR3 spans 16 amino acids. The V end lost 0 bases, the J end lost 0 bases, and 8 bases lay between the germline ends. The germline gives CDR1 MNHEY, CDR2 SVGAGI. The CDR3 DNA sequence: TGTGCCAGCAGTTACTCGCGGAGAGCAACTAATGAAAAACTGTTTTTT. Protein: CASSYSRRATNEKLFF.

V usage is TRBV27 and J usage is TRBJ1-2; 7 bases align to TRBD1. The CDR3 totals 17 residues. With 5 bases clipped from V and 4 bases from J, the junction kept 16 bases outside the gene matches. Per the germline V gene, CDR1 is MNHEY and CDR2 is SMNVEV (reference sequence). The chain's CDR3 is CASSPDRRTGTSYGYTF. The CDR3 DNA sequence: TGTGCCAGCAGTCCGGACCGTAGGACAGGAACCAGCTATGGCTACACCTTC.

The CDR3 sequence is CASNELGQGRHTEAFF. CDR3 bases: TGTGCCAGCAACGAATTGGGACAGGGGCGGCACACTGAAGCTTTCTTT. V usage is TRBV2 and J usage is TRBJ1-1, with TRBD1 matching 10 bases. The germline CDR1 and CDR2 sequences are SNHLY and FYNNEI. V gave up 7 bases and J gave up 3 bases; unmatched junction bases: 11. This CDR3 region has 16 residues.

The chain links TRBV21-1 to TRBJ2-1; the table gives TRBD1 as D, unverified against the DNA. TRBV21-1 is a recognized pseudogene. The CDR3 loop spans 20 amino acids. The CDR3 region is CASSKGKGANCLALYNEQFF. Written as DNA, the CDR3 is TGTGCCAGCAGCAAAGGGAAGGGGGCAAATTGCCTAGCCCTCTACAATGAGCAGTTCTTC.

The rearrangement joins TRBV5-4 to TRBJ2-7, with 7 bases lining up with TRBD2. Germline loops: CDR1 SGHNT, CDR2 YYREEE (reference sequence). This CDR3 comprises 13 residues. V lost 0 bases and J lost 5; bases outside the gene matches: 2. The CDR3 reads CASSLGLADEQYF. DNA for the CDR3: TGTGCCAGCAGCTTGGGACTAGCTGACGAGCAGTACTTC.

This clone was picked up one time. The chain is built from TRBV6-1 and TRBJ1-2; TRBD1 aligns across 7 bases. CDR3 length: 14 amino acids. The germline V gene has CDR1 MNHNS and CDR2 SASEGT. V lost 3 bases and J lost 8; bases outside the gene matches: 9. CDR3 residues: CASSEQGGTGGYTF. The CDR3 nucleotides read TGTGCCAGCAGTGAGCAGGGGGGTACCGGCGGCTACACCTTC.

The genes are TRBV30 and TRBJ2-5, with no clear D. The CDR3 has 13 amino acids. CDR1 is GTSNPN and CDR2 is SVGIG in the germline V gene (reference sequence). Trimming cost V 8 bases and J 5 bases, with 18 bases left between them. The CDR3 loop reads CARGGHAGETQYF. The CDR3 nucleotides read TGTGCCCGAGGCGGCCACGCCGGGGAGACCCAGTACTTC.

The rearrangement joins TRBV28 to TRBJ2-2; 10 bases line up with TRBD1. Germline CDR1 is MDHEN and CDR2 is SYDVKM. CDR3 length equals 20 residues. Trimming at V came to 5 bases and at J to 1 base, leaving 16 bases not matched to a gene. CDR3 protein: CASSLPFYDRGRLNTGELFF. The CDR3 bases are TGTGCCAGCAGTCTACCCTTTTACGACAGGGGGCGATTGAACACCGGGGAGCTGTTTTTT.

The J gene is TRBJ2-1, the V gene TRBV5-4, with TRBD2 identical over 7 bases. CDR1 is SGHNT, CDR2 YYREEE, per germline (reference sequence). The V and J ends lost 1 base and 9 bases, in that order; junction bases with no gene match: 4. This CDR3 region has 13 residues. The CDR3 sequence: CASSLRGVVEQFF. CDR3 sequence (DNA): TGTGCCAGCAGCTTGCGGGGGGTCGTTGAGCAGTTCTTC.

The V and J genes are TRBV19 and TRBJ2-3; a weak D match, TRBD1 (6 bases). With 1 base removed from V and 2 bases from J, the gap between germline ends came to 16 bases. Germline CDR1 is LNHDA and CDR2 is SQIVND (reference sequence). CDR3 length: 17 residues. CDR3 amino acids: CASSIVGGNRPTDTQYF. In DNA, the CDR3 is TGTGCCAGTAGTATAGTAGGGGGAAACCGTCCCACAGATACGCAGTATTTT.

This chain joins TRBV6-4 and TRBJ2-1, with 9 bases lining up with TRBD2. CDR1 and CDR2 from the germline V gene are MRHNA and SNTAGT. The CDR3 runs 16 residues. V was pared by 6 bases and J by 3 bases, with 9 bases of the junction left unmatched. The CDR3 reads CASSESTSGDYNEQFF. In DNA form, the CDR3 reads TGTGCCAGCAGCGAATCGACTAGCGGAGACTACAATGAGCAGTTCTTC.

The rearrangement uses TRBV7-2 and TRBJ2-1, with 9 bases fitting TRBD2. J gave up 4 bases and V 2 bases, and 15 bases lay outside the gene matches. CDR1 is SGHTA, CDR2 FQGNSA, per germline. This CDR3 region has 19 residues. DNA for the CDR3: TGTGCCAGCAGCTTAAACACCCGAATTAGCGGGAGCAAGTACAATGAGCAGTTCTTC. Its protein is CASSLNTRISGSKYNEQFF. Together with reference TRBV7-2 and TRBJ2-1, the CDR3 gives the full variable domain: GAGVSQSPSNKVTEKGKDVELRCDPISGHTALYWYRQSLGQGLEFLIYFQGNSAPDKSGLPSDRFSAERTGGSVSTLTIQRTQQEDSAVYLCASSLNTRISGSKYNEQFFGPGTRLTVL.

The chain has TRBV2 and TRBJ2-7; D perhaps matches TRBD1 (5 bases). This CDR3 region has 12 residues. Trimming left V 8 bases short and J 6 bases short, with 14 bases between. Looked up from germline, CDR1 is SNHLY and CDR2 is FYNNEI. The CDR3 DNA is TGTGCCAGCGGGCAAGGGGCCTCCGAGCAGTACTTC. It specifies CASGQGASEQYF.

The chain joins TRBV5-6 to TRBJ2-4; D may be TRBD2 (6 bases). The CDR3 runs to 16 residues. V dropped 1 base and J dropped 1 base, with 12 bases sitting between them. Per the germline V gene, CDR1 is SGHDT and CDR2 is YYEEEE. The CDR3: CASSLYGGWAKNIQYF. CDR3 in DNA: TGTGCCAGCAGCTTGTACGGGGGTTGGGCCAAAAACATTCAGTACTTC.

The V call is TRBV6-5, the J call TRBJ1-2; 11 bases are a match to TRBD1. Germline assignment: CDR1 MNHEY and CDR2 SVGAGI. V gave up 0 bases and J gave up 2 bases; unmatched junction bases: 2. The CDR3 is made up of 16 amino acids. As DNA, the CDR3 is TGTGCCAGCAGTTACTCGGGACAGGGGGTAAACTATGGCTACACCTTC. It yields the protein CASSYSGQGVNYGYTF.

In its sample, this clone was seen a few times. The sample carries other DNA sequences with the same CDR3. V is TRBV18 and J is TRBJ1-2; perhaps TRBD1 as D (5 bases). CDR1 and CDR2 from the germline V gene are KGHSH and LQKENI. The CDR3 extends over 13 amino acids. V gave up 2 bases and J gave up 2 bases, with 6 bases separating them. CDR3 nucleotides: TGTGCCAGCTCACCATCAGGGAACTATGGCTACACCTTC. This gives the protein CASSPSGNYGYTF. Based on the CDR3 plus reference TRBV18 and TRBJ1-2, the full variable domain is NAGVMQNPRHLVRRRGQEARLRCSPMKGHSHVYWYRQLPEEGLKFMVYLQKENIIDESGMPKERFSAEFPKEGPSILRIQQVVRGDSAAYFCASSPSGNYGYTFGSGTRLTVV.

The chain combines TRBV4-2 with TRBJ2-7; D ambiguous. The V gene lost 0 bases and the J gene lost 7 bases, with 13 bases spanning the gap. Germline V lookup: CDR1 LGHNA, CDR2 YNFKEQ. The CDR3 has 14 residues. The CDR3 protein is CASSQDLLSSEQYF. CDR3 in DNA: TGTGCCAGCAGCCAAGATCTGCTATCCTCGGAGCAGTACTTC.

The gene calls are TRBV5-1 and TRBJ2-3; 9 bases are a match to TRBD2. This CDR3 has 16 residues. After removal of 0 bases from V and 4 bases from J, the junction contained 6 bases not matched to a gene. Germline CDR1 and CDR2: SGHRS and YFSETQ. In nucleotides, the CDR3 is TGCGCCAGCAGCTTGGGCGCGGGAGGGCAGGCAGATACGCAGTATTTT. Its protein product is CASSLGAGGQADTQYF.